Listed below are T cell receptor beta chains from one sample, sequenced in a study of cytomegalovirus exposure and HLA in healthy donors. The method was immunoSEQ multiplex PCR; TCRdb's version includes in-frame clones alone and lacks a portion of them. The sample lists roughly 71,000 clones; around four fifths were seen once. Sample: PBMCs. All receptors come from a girl under 18 in good health and CMV-seropositive. The CDR3 runs from the conserved cysteine through the conserved F or W. D genes are given only for firm matches. Rows give clone size only sometimes, using once, few, many, or a class for an expanded clone.

j_call | cdr3_length | v_call | d_call | clone_size | cdr3_aa | cdr3_nt
TRBJ2-5 | 14 | TRBV10-2 | TRBD2 | - | CASRGLAGEETQYF | TGCGCCAGCAGAGGACTAGCGGGAGAAGAGACCCAGTACTTC
TRBJ2-7 | 15 | TRBV4-3 | TRBD1 | - | CASSRDRGERYEQYF | TGCGCCAGCAGCCGGGACAGGGGTGAGCGCTACGAGCAGTACTTC
TRBJ2-2 | 12 | TRBV29-1 | - | - | CSVFSGAGELFF | TGCAGCGTCTTTAGTGGAGCCGGGGAGCTGTTTTTT
TRBJ2-2 | 22 | TRBV10-1 | TRBD2 | - | CASPWDRNPGLAGRRGTGELFF | TGCGCCAGCCCATGGGACAGAAATCCGGGACTAGCGGGGCGACGTGGCACCGGGGAGCTGTTTTTT
TRBJ2-5 | 15 | TRBV9 | TRBD1 | few | CASSVTGGGGETQYF | TGTGCCAGCAGCGTAACAGGGGGCGGAGGGGAGACCCAGTACTTC
TRBJ1-2 | 14 | TRBV5-1 | - | - | CASSPSGQNYGYTF | TGCGCCAGCAGCCCTAGCGGACAGAACTATGGCTACACCTTC
TRBJ2-3 | 15 | TRBV15 | TRBD2 | - | CAISPRREGTDTQYF | TGTGCCATCAGCCCCCGCCGGGAGGGCACAGATACGCAGTATTTT
TRBJ2-5 | 16 | TRBV9 | TRBD2 | - | CASSAGTSGTQETQYF | TGTGCCAGCAGCGCCGGGACTAGCGGGACCCAAGAGACCCAGTACTTC
TRBJ1-5 | 14 | TRBV2 | - | - | CASSKYVRNQPQHF | TGTGCCAGCAGTAAATATGTGAGGAATCAGCCCCAGCATTTT
TRBJ2-7 | 14 | TRBV7-6 | - | - | CASSLDRAGHEQYF | TGTGCCAGCAGCTTAGACAGGGCTGGTCACGAGCAGTACTTC
TRBJ2-5 | 18 | TRBV1 | - | - | CTSSQGSDNGGLQETQYF | TGCACCAGCAGCCAAGGATCTGACAACGGGGGGCTCCAAGAGACCCAGTACTTC
TRBJ1-6 | 14 | TRBV6-6 | - | - | CAGSPRGGNSPLHF | TGTGCCGGGTCCCCTCGGGGTGGTAATTCACCCCTCCACTTT
TRBJ2-1 | 15 | TRBV5-1 | TRBD2 | - | CASSLVAGGFNEQFF | TGCGCCAGCAGCTTGGTAGCGGGAGGGTTCAATGAGCAGTTCTTC
TRBJ2-7 | 14 | TRBV5-1 | - | few | CASSLGRVGYEQYF | TGCGCCAGCAGCTTGGGGAGGGTCGGGTACGAGCAGTACTTC
TRBJ2-7 | 14 | TRBV27 | TRBD2 | few | CAVSSGRSSYEQYF | TGTGCCGTCTCTAGCGGGAGGAGCTCCTACGAGCAGTACTTC
TRBJ2-1 | 15 | TRBV6-5 | TRBD2 | - | CASSPLAGEDNEQFF | TGTGCCAGCAGTCCCCTAGCGGGGGAGGACAATGAGCAGTTCTTC
TRBJ2-7 | 15 | TRBV27 | - | few | CASRPIGAVSYEQYF | TGTGCCAGCAGGCCCATAGGGGCAGTATCCTACGAGCAGTACTTC
TRBJ2-7 | 14 | TRBV2 | TRBD1 | few | CASSLDRFSYEQYF | TGTGCCAGCAGTTTGGACAGGTTTTCCTACGAGCAGTACTTC
TRBJ1-1 | 15 | TRBV6-1 | - | few | CASNSGPLTNAEAFF | TGTGCCAGCAATTCAGGTCCCTTAACGAACGCTGAAGCTTTCTTT
TRBJ1-4 | 13 | TRBV28 | TRBD1 | - | CASRGGAGEKLFF | TGTGCCAGCAGAGGGGGCGCTGGGGAAAAACTGTTTTTT
TRBJ1-1 | 12 | TRBV12-5 | - | once | CASGLVESATFF | TGTGCTAGTGGTTTGGTGGAGTCGGCGACTTTCTTT
TRBJ1-3 | 17 | TRBV4-1 | - | - | CASSQVRQGRDENTIYF | TGCGCCAGCAGCCAAGTACGACAAGGGAGGGATGAAAACACCATATATTTT
TRBJ2-2 | 15 | TRBV6-1 | TRBD1 | - | CASSEATGATGELFF | TGTGCCAGCAGTGAAGCGACAGGGGCAACCGGGGAGCTGTTTTTT